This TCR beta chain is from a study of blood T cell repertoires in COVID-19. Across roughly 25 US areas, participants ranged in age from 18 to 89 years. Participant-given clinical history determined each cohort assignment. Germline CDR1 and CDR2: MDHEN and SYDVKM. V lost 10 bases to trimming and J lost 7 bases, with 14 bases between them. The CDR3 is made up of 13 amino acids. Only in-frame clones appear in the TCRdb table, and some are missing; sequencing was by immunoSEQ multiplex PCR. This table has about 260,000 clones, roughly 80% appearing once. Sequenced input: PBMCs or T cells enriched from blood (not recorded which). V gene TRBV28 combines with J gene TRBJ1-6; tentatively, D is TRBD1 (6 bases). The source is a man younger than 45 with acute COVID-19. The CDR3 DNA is TGTGCCACGGGGGGGCCTTTGAATTCACCCCTCCACTTT. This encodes CATGGPLNSPLHF.